This TCR beta chain was captured by sequencing in a study of cytomegalovirus exposure and HLA in healthy donors. The study, taken as a whole, reports: The authors enumerated 150 to 200 TCR beta chains as linked to cytomegalovirus. Sequencing probably produced one cluster of sequence variants that were highly shared. As a later analysis revealed, most CMV-associated TCR beta chains appeared HLA-restricted.

This clone was seen just once. Its specificity is unknown. The germline V gene has CDR1 MNHEY and CDR2 SMNVEV (reference sequence). V dropped 6 bases and J dropped 5; count of bases not matched to a gene: 8. The CDR3 has 14 residues. Researchers ran the PCR with 60 Vbeta and 13 Jbeta primers. Measured with immunoSEQ multiplex PCR; TCRdb has only the in-frame clones, and not every one. The sample contains around 150,000 clones, 76% of which appear only once. The chain couples TRBV27 to TRBJ2-3; 7 bases fit TRBD1. This clonotype originated in a young man in good health and CMV-seronegative. Material for sequencing was PBMCs. CDR3 bases: TGTGCCAGCAGCCCTAGACAGGGTAAAGATACGCAGTATTTT. Translation: CASSPRQGKDTQYF.